This section outlines one TCR beta chain sequence together with its context. What it binds is not known. Antigen-specific CD4+ T cells were expanded (with viral peptide pools) by the ViraFEST assay ahead of sequencing. After more than 8 days in culture, the CD4+ T cells were isolated. Every participant took two doses of the BNT162b2 or mRNA-1273 vaccine. Wells containing over 1.5 million PBMC each were cultured with 10 IU/ml IL-2 and approximately 10 ug/ml peptides. It was on days 3 and 7 that half the medium was replaced with IL-2 medium. The record originates from a study of vaccination effects on CD4 cells after COVID-19. Study-wide context: Sampling occurred a median 72 days post second dose, range 14 to 241.

Study results and limitations: The study enrolled few convalescent patients and sampled no early post-infection timepoints.

The J segment lost 8 bases and the V segment lost 3 bases, leaving 16 bases of the junction unmatched. This CDR3 has 17 amino acids. Germline V gene data show CDR1 as KGHSH and CDR2 as LQKENI. This table comes from immunoSEQ multiplex PCR, and its TCRdb copy is limited to in-frame clones, with some not included. This table holds roughly 30,000 clones, roughly 70% found once. This material consisted of CD4+ T cells from PBMCs cultured with HCoV-NL63 spike peptides, taken after COVID-19 vaccination. The origin of this receptor is a human donor who received a COVID-19 vaccine. The genes are TRBV18 and TRBJ2-1, with 7 bases aligning to TRBD1. The DNA for the CDR3 is TGTGCCAGCTCACCCCTAGACAGGGCAAAGGGACGCGATGAGCAGTTCTTC. The encoded protein is CASSPLDRAKGRDEQFF. Combining the CDR3 with reference TRBV18 and TRBJ2-1 gives the whole variable domain NAGVMQNPRHLVRRRGQEARLRCSPMKGHSHVYWYRQLPEEGLKFMVYLQKENIIDESGMPKERFSAEFPKEGPSILRIQQVVRGDSAAYFCASSPLDRAKGRDEQFFGPGTRLTVL.